What follows are 18 T cell receptor beta chains derived from one specimen sequenced in a study of blood T cell repertoires in COVID-19. Profiling relied on immunoSEQ multiplex PCR, and the TCRdb table lists in-frame clones only, not all of them. This sample carries 150,000 or so clones, less than 80% of them seen once, and the ten largest clones take more than 3.5%. The sequenced sample consisted of peripheral blood. The source of these receptors is a woman of 80 years or more with active or convalescent COVID-19.

The chain carries TRBV6-6 and TRBJ1-1; 10 nucleotides agree with TRBD1. The CDR3 has 14 amino acids. In germline, CDR1 is MNHNY, CDR2 SVGAGI (reference sequence). The V and J ends lost 7 bases and 8 bases, in that order; junction bases with no gene match: 10. The CDR3 region is CASTLVGQGGEAFF. The CDR3, as DNA: TGTGCCAGCACCCTAGTTGGACAGGGGGGCGAAGCTTTCTTT.

The sample holds one count of this clone. The rearrangement joins TRBV6-5 to TRBJ2-3; 12 nucleotides match TRBD1. The CDR3 is made up of 14 amino acids. V was pared by 6 bases and J by 5 bases, with 3 bases of the junction left unmatched. Germline CDR1 is MNHEY and CDR2 is SVGAGI. The chain's CDR3 is CASSRDRGRDTQYF. In DNA form, the CDR3 reads TGTGCCAGCAGCCGGGACAGGGGGCGAGATACGCAGTATTTT.

The chain carries TRBV7-9 and TRBJ2-7; TRBD1 might be the D (5 bases). Per germline, CDR1 SEHNR and CDR2 FQNEAQ (reference sequence). V lost 2 bases and J 2 bases, leaving 13 bases between the germline ends. The CDR3 is 15 amino acids. The CDR3 bases are TGTGCCAGCAGCTTACCCCAGGGTCTCACCTACGAGCAGTACTTC. Translated: CASSLPQGLTYEQYF.

The rearrangement uses TRBV11-1 and TRBJ2-2, with TRBD2 identical over 8 bases. The CDR3 loop spans 16 amino acids. Germline CDR1 and CDR2: SGHAT and FQDESV (reference sequence). V was clipped by 4 bases and J by 0 bases; unmatched bases: 4. CDR3 sequence (DNA): TGTGCCAGCAGCTCCTTAGCGGGGACGAACACCGGGGAGCTGTTTTTT. This translates into CASSSLAGTNTGELFF.

This clone has just one count. This chain joins TRBV4-2 and TRBJ1-6; D perhaps matches TRBD1 (6 bases). This CDR3 is 16 amino acids long. V was trimmed by 0 bases and J by 8 bases, leaving 14 bases between them. In germline, CDR1 is LGHNA, CDR2 YNFKEQ. CDR3 DNA: TGTGCCAGCAGCCAAGAGTTGGGGGCTGTGGATTCACCCCTCCACTTT. It codes for CASSQELGAVDSPLHF.

The CDR3 DNA reads TGTGCCAGCACCATCGTGGCGGGGGGTCAAGAGCAGTACTTC. Encoded protein: CASTIVAGGQEQYF. The V and J genes are TRBV5-8 and TRBJ2-7, with 8 bases identical to TRBD2. Looked up from germline, CDR1 is SGHTS and CDR2 is YDEGEE. The CDR3 consists of 14 residues. Trimming cost V 6 bases and J 7 bases; bases outside gene matches: 12.

The gene calls are TRBV7-2 and TRBJ2-7; 11 bases fit TRBD2. The V gene end was trimmed by 5 bases and the J gene end by 6 bases; junction bases not matched to a gene: 3. The CDR3 extends over 13 amino acids. The germline CDR1 and CDR2 sequences are SGHTA and FQGNSA. CDR3 nucleotide sequence: TGTGCCAGCAGCAACGGACTAGCGGGCGAGCAGTACTTC. Its protein is CASSNGLAGEQYF. The full variable domain, rest sourced from reference TRBV7-2 and TRBJ2-7, is GAGVSQSPSNKVTEKGKDVELRCDPISGHTALYWYRQSLGQGLEFLIYFQGNSAPDKSGLPSDRFSAERTGGSVSTLTIQRTQQEDSAVYLCASSNGLAGEQYFGPGTRLTVT.

In its sample, this clone was seen a few times. This CDR3 is also generated by other DNA sequences in the sample. The CDR3 sequence is CASSDHRSYEQYF. The CDR3 DNA is TGTGCCAGCAGTGATCACAGGAGCTACGAGCAGTACTTC. The rearrangement joins TRBV2 to TRBJ2-7; TRBD1 is a possible D gene (5 bases). V lost 3 bases to trimming and J lost 3 bases, with 9 bases between them. This CDR3 comprises 13 residues. The germline gives CDR1 SNHLY, CDR2 FYNNEI.

The V gene is TRBV21-1, the J gene TRBJ2-2; whether TRBD2, the table's D call, matches the DNA was not checked. TRBV21-1 is shown as a pseudogene. This CDR3 contains 19 residues. CDR3 bases: TGTGCCAGCAGCATCCGACTAGCGGGGGACCAATTGAACACCGGGGAGCTGTTTTTT. The encoded protein is CASSIRLAGDQLNTGELFF.

This clone was counted only a few times. The chain is built from TRBV28 and TRBJ1-5, with D unresolved. Between the trimmed V and J ends, which lost 8 bases and 3 bases, there was a span of 14 bases. This CDR3 spans 14 amino acids. The germline V gene encodes CDR1 MDHEN and CDR2 SYDVKM. The CDR3 loop reads CASVGSVDNQPQHF. The CDR3, as DNA: TGTGCCAGCGTTGGCAGTGTCGACAATCAGCCCCAGCATTTT.

V is TRBV18 and J is TRBJ1-1, with D perhaps TRBD1 (6 bases). Germline V gene sequence: CDR1 KGHSH, CDR2 LQKENI. Trimming removed 2 bases from V and 4 bases from J, with 23 bases in between. CDR3 size: 18 residues. CDR3 amino acids: CASSPSNLAGQSPTEAFF. CDR3 bases: TGTGCCAGCTCACCATCTAACCTCGCCGGACAGTCGCCCACTGAAGCTTTCTTT.

This clone was observed a few times. V usage is TRBV4-1 and J usage is TRBJ2-5, with D possibly matching TRBD2 (6 bases). The CDR3 is 14 residues long. Germline V CDR1 and CDR2: MGHRA, YSYEKL. The V gene lost 2 bases and the J gene lost 5 bases, with 12 bases spanning the gap. This CDR3 reads CASSQPFAGETQYF. The CDR3 bases are TGCGCCAGCAGCCAACCTTTCGCGGGGGAGACCCAGTACTTC.

This clone has a handful of counts. The genes are TRBV30 and TRBJ1-3; D uncertain. This CDR3 has 13 amino acids. Germline CDR1 is GTSNPN and CDR2 is SVGIG (reference sequence). V was cut by 0 bases and J by 2 bases, with 5 bases left in between. The CDR3 is CAWSVLTGNTIYF. In DNA form, the CDR3 reads TGTGCCTGGAGTGTACTTACTGGAAACACCATATATTTT.

This chain links TRBV28 with TRBJ1-6; D not resolved. With 7 bases removed from V and 0 bases from J, the gap between germline ends came to 16 bases. The CDR3 totals 17 residues. The germline V gene has CDR1 MDHEN and CDR2 SYDVKM. The CDR3: CASTKTEEASYNSPLHF. CDR3 nucleotides: TGTGCCAGCACCAAAACTGAGGAGGCCTCCTATAATTCACCCCTCCACTTT.

This chain connects TRBV9 to TRBJ2-5; no clear D. This CDR3 spans 14 amino acids. V lost 3 bases to trimming and J lost 5 bases, with 14 bases between them. Germline V gives CDR1 SGDLS, CDR2 YYNGEE. The CDR3 reads CASSEFAGWETQYF. The CDR3 DNA reads as TGTGCCAGCAGCGAATTTGCAGGATGGGAGACCCAGTACTTC.

This clone has just a few counts. This sequence joins TRBV5-8 and TRBJ1-2; D might be TRBD1 (6 bases). Germline V CDR1 and CDR2: SGHTS, YDEGEE. CDR3 length: 14 residues. The germline V and J ends were trimmed by 1 base and 4 bases, with 11 bases remaining between them. The CDR3 DNA reads as TGTGCCAGCAGCTTGACAGGGTTGAGCTATGGCTACACCTTC. Its translation is CASSLTGLSYGYTF.

The chain has TRBV15 and TRBJ1-2, with D possibly matching TRBD1 (5 bases). Germline V CDR1 and CDR2: LNHNV, YYDKDF (reference sequence). The CDR3 is 14 amino acids. Deletions cut 1 base from V and 8 bases from J, with 14 bases between. This chain's CDR3 is CATSRAQGLGGYTF. The CDR3 region has the DNA TGTGCCACCAGCAGAGCGCAGGGTTTAGGAGGCTACACCTTC.

This clone was counted a single time. The chain is built from TRBV18 and TRBJ1-6; unclear D gene. Trimming left V 2 bases short and J 6 bases short, with 11 bases between. CDR1 is KGHSH and CDR2 is LQKENI in the germline V gene. This CDR3 has 15 residues. The CDR3 loop is CASSPSGGFNSPLHF. The CDR3 nucleotides are TGTGCCAGCTCACCATCGGGCGGGTTTAATTCACCCCTCCACTTT.